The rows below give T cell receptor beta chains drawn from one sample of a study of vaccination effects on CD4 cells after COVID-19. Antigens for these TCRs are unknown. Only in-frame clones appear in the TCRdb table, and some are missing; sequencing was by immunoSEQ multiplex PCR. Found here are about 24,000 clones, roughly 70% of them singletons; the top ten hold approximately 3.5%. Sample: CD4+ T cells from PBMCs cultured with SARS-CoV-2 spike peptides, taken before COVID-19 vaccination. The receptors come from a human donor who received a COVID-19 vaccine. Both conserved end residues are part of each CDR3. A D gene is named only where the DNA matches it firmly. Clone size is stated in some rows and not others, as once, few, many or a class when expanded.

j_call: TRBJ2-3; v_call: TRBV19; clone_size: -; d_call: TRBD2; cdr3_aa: CASSGTRFSNTQYF; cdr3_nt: TGTGCCAGTAGCGGGACTAGATTTAGTAATACGCAGTATTTT
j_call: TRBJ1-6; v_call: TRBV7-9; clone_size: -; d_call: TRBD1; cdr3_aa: CASSHGQGYNSPLHF; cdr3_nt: TGTGCCAGCAGCCATGGACAGGGGTATAATTCACCCCTCCACTTT
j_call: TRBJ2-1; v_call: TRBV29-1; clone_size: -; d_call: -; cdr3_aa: CSVVGRGQFF; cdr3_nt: TGCAGCGTTGTTGGTCGGGGGCAGTTCTTC
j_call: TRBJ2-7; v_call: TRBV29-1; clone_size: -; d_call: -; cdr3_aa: CSVERPYEQYF; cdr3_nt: TGCAGCGTTGAACGTCCCTACGAGCAGTACTTC
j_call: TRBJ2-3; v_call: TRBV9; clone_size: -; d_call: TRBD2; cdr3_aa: CASSMLAGRRPSTDTQYF; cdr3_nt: TGTGCCAGCAGCATGCTAGCGGGACGGCGACCTAGCACAGATACGCAGTATTTT
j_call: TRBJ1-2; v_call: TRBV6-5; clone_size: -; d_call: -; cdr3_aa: CASSPFKYGYTF; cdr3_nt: TGTGCCAGCAGTCCCTTTAAGTATGGCTACACCTTC
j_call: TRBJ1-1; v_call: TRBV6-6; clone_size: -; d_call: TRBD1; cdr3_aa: CASSYGKGQDTFF; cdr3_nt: TGTGCCAGCAGTTACGGGAAAGGACAGGATACTTTCTTT
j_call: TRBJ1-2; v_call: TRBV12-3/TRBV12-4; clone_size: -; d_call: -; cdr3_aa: CASRQGPHYGYTF; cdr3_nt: TGTGCCAGCAGGCAGGGTCCCCACTATGGCTACACCTTC
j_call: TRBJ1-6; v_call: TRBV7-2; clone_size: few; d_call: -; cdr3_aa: CASSLVHSYNSPLHF; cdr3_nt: TGTGCCAGCAGCTTAGTACACAGTTATAATTCACCCCTCCACTTT
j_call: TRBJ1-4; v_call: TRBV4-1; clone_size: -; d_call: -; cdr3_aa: CASSPLGLEQGGSREKLFF; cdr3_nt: TGCGCCAGCAGCCCCTTAGGTTTGGAGCAGGGAGGAAGTAGGGAAAAACTGTTTTTT
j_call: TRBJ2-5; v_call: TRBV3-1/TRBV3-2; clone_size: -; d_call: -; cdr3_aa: CASSLTAPRETQYF; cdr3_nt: TGTGCCAGCAGCCTTACAGCGCCCAGAGAGACCCAGTACTTC
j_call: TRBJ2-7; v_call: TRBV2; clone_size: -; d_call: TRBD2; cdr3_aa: CASSGEAGESEQYF; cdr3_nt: TGTGCCAGCAGTGGAGAAGCGGGAGAAAGCGAGCAGTACTTC
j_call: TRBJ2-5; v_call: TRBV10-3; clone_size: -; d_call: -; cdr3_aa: CAIRDSQETQYF; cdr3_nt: TGTGCCATCAGGGACAGCCAAGAGACCCAGTACTTC
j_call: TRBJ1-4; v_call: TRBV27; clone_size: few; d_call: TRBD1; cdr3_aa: CASSQQGFNEKLFF; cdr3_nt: TGTGCCAGCAGCCAACAGGGGTTTAATGAAAAACTGTTTTTT
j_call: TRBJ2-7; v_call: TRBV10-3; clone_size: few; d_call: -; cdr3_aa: CAIREDYSVSRVYEQYF; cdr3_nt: TGTGCCATCAGGGAGGACTATAGCGTATCCCGGGTCTACGAGCAGTACTTC
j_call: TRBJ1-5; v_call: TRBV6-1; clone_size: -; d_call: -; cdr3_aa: CASSESRGLGNQPQHF; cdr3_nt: TGTGCCAGCAGTGAATCTCGGGGGCTCGGAAATCAGCCCCAGCATTTT
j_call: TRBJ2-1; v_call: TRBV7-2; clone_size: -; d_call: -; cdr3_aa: CASSIPGLQTPRWFF; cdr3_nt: TGTGCCAGCAGCATACCGGGACTCCAAACACCGAGGTGGTTCTTC
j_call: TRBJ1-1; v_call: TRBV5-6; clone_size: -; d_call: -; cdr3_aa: CASSLGPGGTEAFF; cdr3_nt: TGTGCCAGCAGCTTGGGCCCGGGGGGTACTGAAGCTTTCTTT
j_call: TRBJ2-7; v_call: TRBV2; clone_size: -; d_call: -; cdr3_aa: CASYFQGGDEQYF; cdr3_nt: TGTGCCAGCTATTTCCAGGGAGGCGACGAGCAGTACTTC
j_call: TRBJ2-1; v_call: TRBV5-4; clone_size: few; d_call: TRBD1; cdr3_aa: CASSLEQGAQNEQFF; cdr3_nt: TGTGCCAGCAGCTTGGAGCAGGGGGCGCAGAATGAGCAGTTCTTC
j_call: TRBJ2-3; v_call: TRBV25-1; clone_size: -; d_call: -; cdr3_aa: CASSEGAVITDTQYF; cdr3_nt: TGTGCCAGCAGTGAAGGGGCGGTAATTACAGATACGCAGTATTTT
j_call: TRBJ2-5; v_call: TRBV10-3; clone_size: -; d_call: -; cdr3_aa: CAISESLDQETQYF; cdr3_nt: TGTGCCATCAGTGAGTCATTGGACCAAGAGACCCAGTACTTC
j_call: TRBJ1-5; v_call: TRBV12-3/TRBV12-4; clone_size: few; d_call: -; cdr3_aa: CASRTTGNQPQHF; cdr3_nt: TGTGCCAGCAGAACTACAGGGAATCAGCCCCAGCATTTT
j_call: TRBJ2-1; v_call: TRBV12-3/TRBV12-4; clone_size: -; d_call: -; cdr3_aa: CASSLRRDNEQFF; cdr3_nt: TGTGCCAGCAGTTTACGCAGGGACAATGAGCAGTTCTTC
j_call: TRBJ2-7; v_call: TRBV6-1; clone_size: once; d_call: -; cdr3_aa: CASSERGATIFEQYF; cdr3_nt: TGTGCCAGCAGTGAACGGGGGGCCACCATCTTTGAGCAGTACTTC
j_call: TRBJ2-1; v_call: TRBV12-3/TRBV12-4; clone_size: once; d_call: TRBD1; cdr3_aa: CASSWTGDNEQFF; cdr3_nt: TGTGCCAGCAGTTGGACAGGGGACAATGAGCAGTTCTTC
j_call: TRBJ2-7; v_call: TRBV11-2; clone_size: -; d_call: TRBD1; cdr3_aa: CASSLDFTGTARF; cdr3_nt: TGTGCCAGCAGCTTAGATTTTACCGGGACAGCTAGATTC
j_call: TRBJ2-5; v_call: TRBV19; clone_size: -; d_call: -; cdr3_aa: CASSESSGTQYF; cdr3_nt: TGTGCCAGTAGCGAAAGCAGTGGGACCCAGTACTTC
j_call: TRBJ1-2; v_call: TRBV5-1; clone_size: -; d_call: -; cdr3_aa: CASSLDQGWGYTF; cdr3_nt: TGCGCCAGCAGCTTGGACCAGGGGTGGGGCTACACCTTC
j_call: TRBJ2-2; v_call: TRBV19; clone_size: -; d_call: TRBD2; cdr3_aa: CASSTGTIPGELFF; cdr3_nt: TGTGCCAGTAGTACAGGGACTATACCCGGGGAGCTGTTTTTT
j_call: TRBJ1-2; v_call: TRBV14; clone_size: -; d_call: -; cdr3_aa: CASSPPWAGEGYTF; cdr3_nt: TGTGCCAGCAGCCCTCCGTGGGCAGGGGAAGGCTACACCTTC
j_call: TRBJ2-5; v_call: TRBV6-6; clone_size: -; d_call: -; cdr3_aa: CASSYKETQYF; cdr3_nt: TGTGCCAGCAGTTACAAGGAGACCCAGTACTTC
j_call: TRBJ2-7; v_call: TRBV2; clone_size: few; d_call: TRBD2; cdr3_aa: CATGLAGFEQYF; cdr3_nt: TGTGCCACAGGACTAGCGGGATTCGAGCAGTACTTC
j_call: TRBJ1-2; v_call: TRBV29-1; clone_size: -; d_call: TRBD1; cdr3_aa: CSVGGETGPDGYTF; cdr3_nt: TGCAGCGTTGGAGGGGAGACAGGGCCCGATGGCTACACCTTC
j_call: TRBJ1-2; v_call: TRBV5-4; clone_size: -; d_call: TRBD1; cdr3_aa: CASTLSQGQDYGYTF; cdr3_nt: TGTGCCAGCACACTTTCACAGGGGCAGGACTATGGCTACACCTTC
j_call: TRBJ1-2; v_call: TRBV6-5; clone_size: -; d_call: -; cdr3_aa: CASRRVGGRYGYTF; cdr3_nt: TGTGCCAGCAGGCGCGTGGGGGGCAGGTATGGCTACACCTTC
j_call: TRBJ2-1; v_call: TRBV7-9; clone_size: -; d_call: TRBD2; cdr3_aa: CASSLAPSKWAGGPGEQFF; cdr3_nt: TGTGCCAGCAGCTTAGCTCCTAGCAAGTGGGCGGGAGGGCCAGGTGAGCAGTTCTTC
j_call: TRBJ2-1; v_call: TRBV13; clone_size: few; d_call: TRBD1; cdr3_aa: CASSLIPLTGSVNVNEQFF; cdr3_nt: TGTGCCAGCAGCTTAATCCCCTTGACAGGGTCCGTTAACGTCAATGAGCAGTTCTTC
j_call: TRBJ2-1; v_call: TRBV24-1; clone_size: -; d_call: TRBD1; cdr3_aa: CATSDSGTGENEQFF; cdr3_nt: TGTGCCACCAGTGATTCCGGGACAGGGGAGAATGAGCAGTTCTTC
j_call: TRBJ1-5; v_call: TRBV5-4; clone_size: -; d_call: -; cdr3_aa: CASSPAGSNQPQHF; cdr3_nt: TGTGCCAGCAGCCCGGCGGGGAGCAATCAGCCCCAGCATTTT
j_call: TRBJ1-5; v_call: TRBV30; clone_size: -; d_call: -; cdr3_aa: CAWGDSNQPQHF; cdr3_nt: TGTGCCTGGGGAGACAGCAATCAGCCCCAGCATTTT
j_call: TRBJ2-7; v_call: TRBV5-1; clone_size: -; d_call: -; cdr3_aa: CASSSDSRGASYEQYF; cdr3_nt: TGCGCCAGCAGCTCCGACTCCCGGGGAGCCTCCTACGAGCAGTACTTC